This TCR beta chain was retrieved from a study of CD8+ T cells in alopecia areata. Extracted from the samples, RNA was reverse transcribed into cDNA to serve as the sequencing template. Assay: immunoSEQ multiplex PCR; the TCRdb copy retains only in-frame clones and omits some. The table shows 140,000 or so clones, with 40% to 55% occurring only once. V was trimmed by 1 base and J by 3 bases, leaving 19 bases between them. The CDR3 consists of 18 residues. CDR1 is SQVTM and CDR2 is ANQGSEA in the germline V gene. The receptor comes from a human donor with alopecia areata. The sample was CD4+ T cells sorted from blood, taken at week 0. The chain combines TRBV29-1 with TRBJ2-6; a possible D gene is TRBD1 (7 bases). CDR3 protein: CSVEASIGGGFGANVLTF. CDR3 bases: TGCAGCGTTGAAGCCTCAATCGGAGGGGGCTTTGGGGCCAACGTCCTGACTTTC. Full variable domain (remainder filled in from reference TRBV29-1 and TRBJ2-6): SAVISQKPSRDICQRGTSLTIQCQVDSQVTMMFWYRQQPGQSLTLIATANQGSEATYESGFVIDKFPISRPNLTFSTLTVSNMSPEDSSIYLCSVEASIGGGFGANVLTFGAGSRLTVL.